This T cell receptor (beta chain) is from a study of blood T cell repertoires in COVID-19. Study as a whole: COVID-19 samples, acute and convalescent, were from the United States, Italy and Spain.

CDR3 size: 14 residues. The ends were cut back, 5 bases at V and 1 base at J, with 9 bases in the middle. CDR1 is MNHEY, CDR2 SVGEGT, per germline. Sequencing used immunoSEQ multiplex PCR; TCRdb keeps in-frame clones, though not all of them. The repertoire includes roughly 200,000 clones, around 87% of them detected once, and about 0.95% sits in the top ten. This chain uses TRBV6-2 or TRBV6-3 with TRBJ2-1; tentatively, D is TRBD2 (5 bases). The sequence was collected from a woman aged 18-30 years who had recovered from COVID-19. The sample consisted of peripheral blood. The CDR3 here is CASSGLGSYNEQFF. The DNA for the CDR3 is TGTGCCAGCAGTGGACTGGGTTCCTACAATGAGCAGTTCTTC.